This TCR beta chain was retrieved from a study of T cell responses to AZD1222 COVID-19 vaccine. Findings of the study overall: Spike as a whole was targeted by vaccine-associated CD4 TCRs, dominant at 160-218 and 743-854.

Comments on this clone: Antigen: not known.

Only in-frame clones appear in the TCRdb table, and some are missing; sequencing was by immunoSEQ multiplex PCR. The sample has over 150,000 clones, 80% to 90% seen once. V gave up 3 bases and J gave up 1 base, with 16 bases separating them. CDR1 SEHNR and CDR2 FQNEAQ come from the germline V gene (reference sequence). CDR3 length: 17 residues. The V and J genes are TRBV7-9 and TRBJ1-3, with a tentative D call TRBD1 (6 bases). The origin of this receptor is an adult in good health. The sequenced sample was peripheral blood, obtained on day 0 of AZD1222 vaccination. As DNA, the CDR3 is TGTGCCAGCAGCTTCTCCAGACAGGACCTTTCTGGAAACACCATATATTTT. This encodes CASSFSRQDLSGNTIYF.